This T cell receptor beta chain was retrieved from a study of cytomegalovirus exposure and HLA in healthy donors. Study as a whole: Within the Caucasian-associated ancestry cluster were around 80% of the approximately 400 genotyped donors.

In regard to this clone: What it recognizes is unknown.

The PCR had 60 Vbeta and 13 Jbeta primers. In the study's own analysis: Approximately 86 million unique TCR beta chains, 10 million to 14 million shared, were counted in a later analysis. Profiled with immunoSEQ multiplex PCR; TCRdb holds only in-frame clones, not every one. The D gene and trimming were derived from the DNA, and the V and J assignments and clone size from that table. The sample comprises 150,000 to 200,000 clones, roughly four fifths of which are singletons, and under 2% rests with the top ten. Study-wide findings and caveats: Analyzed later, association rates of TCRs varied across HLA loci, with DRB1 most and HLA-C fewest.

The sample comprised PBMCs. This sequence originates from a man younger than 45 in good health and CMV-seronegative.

CDR3 in DNA: TGTGCCAGCAGCATGGCAGGAATGTCCACAGATACGCAGTATTTT. Protein: CASSMAGMSTDTQYF. The chain carries TRBV5-4 and TRBJ2-3; D unresolved. This CDR3 is built from 15 residues. Trimming took 4 bases from V and 2 from J, leaving 14 bases between them. Germline CDR1 and CDR2: SGHNT and YYREEE (reference sequence).